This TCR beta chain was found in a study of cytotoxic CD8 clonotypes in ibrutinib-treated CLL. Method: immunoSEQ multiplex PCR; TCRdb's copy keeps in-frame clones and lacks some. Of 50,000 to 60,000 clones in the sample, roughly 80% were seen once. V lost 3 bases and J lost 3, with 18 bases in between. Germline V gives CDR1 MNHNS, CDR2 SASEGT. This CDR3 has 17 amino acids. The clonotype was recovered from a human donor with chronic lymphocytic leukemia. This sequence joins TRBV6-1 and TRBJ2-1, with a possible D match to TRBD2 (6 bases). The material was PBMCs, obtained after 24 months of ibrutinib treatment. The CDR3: CASSEVSGGVDYNEQFF. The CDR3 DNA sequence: TGTGCCAGCAGTGAGGTTAGCGGAGGGGTGGACTACAATGAGCAGTTCTTC.